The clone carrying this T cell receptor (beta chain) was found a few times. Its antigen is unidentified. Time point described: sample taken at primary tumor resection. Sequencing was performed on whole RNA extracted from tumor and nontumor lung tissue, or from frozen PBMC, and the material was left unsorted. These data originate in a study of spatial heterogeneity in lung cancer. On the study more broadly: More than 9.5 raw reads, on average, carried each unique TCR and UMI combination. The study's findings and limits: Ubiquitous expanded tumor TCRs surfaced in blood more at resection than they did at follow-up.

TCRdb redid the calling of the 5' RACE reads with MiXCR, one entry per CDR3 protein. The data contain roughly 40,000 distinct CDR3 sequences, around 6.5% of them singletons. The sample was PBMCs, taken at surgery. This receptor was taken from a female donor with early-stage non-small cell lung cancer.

The CDR3 loop is CASRDGGVTEAFF. For the CDR3, the DNA is TGTGCCAGCAGGGACGGGGGGGTCACTGAAGCTTTCTTT. This chain links TRBV3-1 with TRBJ1-1; a possible D gene is TRBD1 (5 bases). CDR3 length: 13 amino acids. Germline V gene sequence: CDR1 LGHDT, CDR2 YNNKEL (reference sequence). Between the trimmed V and J ends, which lost 6 bases and 4 bases, there was a span of 12 bases.